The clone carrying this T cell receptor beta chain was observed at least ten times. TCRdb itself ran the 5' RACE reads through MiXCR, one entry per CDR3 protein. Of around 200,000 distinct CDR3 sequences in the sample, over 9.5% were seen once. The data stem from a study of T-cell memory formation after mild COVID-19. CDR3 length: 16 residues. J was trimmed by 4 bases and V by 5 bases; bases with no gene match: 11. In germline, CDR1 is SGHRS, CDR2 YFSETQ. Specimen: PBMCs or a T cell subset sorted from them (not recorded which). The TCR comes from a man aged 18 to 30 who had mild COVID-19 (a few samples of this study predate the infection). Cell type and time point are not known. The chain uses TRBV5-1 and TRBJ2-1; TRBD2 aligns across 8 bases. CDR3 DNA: TGCGCCAGCAGTTTACCCCTAGCGGGCATATACAATGAGCAGTTCTTC. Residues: CASSLPLAGIYNEQFF.